Listed below are T cell receptor beta chains from one sample, sequenced in a study of shared clonotypes between healthy human individuals. Assay: immunoSEQ multiplex PCR; the TCRdb copy retains only in-frame clones and omits some. The sample contains about 2.2 million clones, 90% to 95% of which appear only once. Specimen: naive CD8+ T cells from PBMCs. All receptors derive from a man between 18 and 35 years old in good health. Some clones in this sample may be carry-over from other donors' samples. The conserved cysteine and the conserved F or W are not part of the CDR3 here.

J: TRBJ1-1
V: TRBV27
CDR3: ASRPREVSFGTF

J: TRBJ1-1
V: TRBV4-1
CDR3: ASSQAQGAGAF

J: TRBJ2-1
V: TRBV6-6
CDR3: ASSYSSSNEQF

J: TRBJ2-7
V: TRBV2
CDR3: ASSERGPSYEQY

J: TRBJ1-2
V: TRBV7-9
CDR3: ASSSTDRGRDGYT

J: TRBJ2-7
V: TRBV5-6
CDR3: ASSWGGAEQY

J: TRBJ2-7
V: TRBV5-8
CDR3: ASSPGGDLEQY

J: TRBJ2-1
V: TRBV4-1
CDR3: ASSATSGDNEQF

J: TRBJ2-1
V: TRBV30
CDR3: AWSGSYNPYNEQF

J: TRBJ2-1
V: TRBV6-5
CDR3: ASTYASGNEQF

J: TRBJ1-1
V: TRBV30
CDR3: AWSVGSAEAF

J: TRBJ2-5
V: TRBV11-3
CDR3: ASSLGTQRAPLETQY

J: TRBJ2-5
V: TRBV19
CDR3: ASSHRGPGETQY

J: TRBJ2-5
V: TRBV28
CDR3: ASSYSLGGRGETQY

J: TRBJ1-2
V: TRBV25-1
CDR3: ASSGDRAYGYT

J: TRBJ2-1
V: TRBV6-5
CDR3: ASSLADGYNEQF

J: TRBJ2-7
V: TRBV7-9
CDR3: ASSLALKEDSYEQY

J: TRBJ2-1
V: TRBV4-3
CDR3: ASTGGTSGPHSSYNEQF

J: TRBJ2-1
V: TRBV5-1
CDR3: ASSLSWGGWGSYNEQF

J: TRBJ2-7
V: TRBV27
CDR3: ASSLTSGSSYEQY

J: TRBJ1-3
V: TRBV29-1
CDR3: SVLIRGSGNTIY

J: TRBJ1-5
V: TRBV25-1
CDR3: ASRQGNNQPQH

J: TRBJ2-7
V: TRBV19
CDR3: ASSSRLAASYEQY

J: TRBJ2-1
V: TRBV14
CDR3: ASSQVWGVGQF

J: TRBJ2-1
V: TRBV6-1
CDR3: ASSSSGRPYNEQF

J: TRBJ2-7
V: TRBV7-6
CDR3: ASSLVASGSYEQY

J: TRBJ1-2
V: TRBV6-5
CDR3: ASSSEIGTSYGYT

J: TRBJ2-7
V: TRBV7-2
CDR3: ASSLVTYEQY

J: TRBJ2-7
V: TRBV6-1
CDR3: ASSPGLAGEAQY

J: TRBJ1-5
V: TRBV30
CDR3: AWAPSHFSNQPQH

J: TRBJ2-7
V: TRBV10-3
CDR3: AISELLQGSAYEQY

J: TRBJ1-2
V: TRBV28
CDR3: ASSFSRTGFYGYT

J: TRBJ1-1
V: TRBV25-1
CDR3: ASSESSRTEAF